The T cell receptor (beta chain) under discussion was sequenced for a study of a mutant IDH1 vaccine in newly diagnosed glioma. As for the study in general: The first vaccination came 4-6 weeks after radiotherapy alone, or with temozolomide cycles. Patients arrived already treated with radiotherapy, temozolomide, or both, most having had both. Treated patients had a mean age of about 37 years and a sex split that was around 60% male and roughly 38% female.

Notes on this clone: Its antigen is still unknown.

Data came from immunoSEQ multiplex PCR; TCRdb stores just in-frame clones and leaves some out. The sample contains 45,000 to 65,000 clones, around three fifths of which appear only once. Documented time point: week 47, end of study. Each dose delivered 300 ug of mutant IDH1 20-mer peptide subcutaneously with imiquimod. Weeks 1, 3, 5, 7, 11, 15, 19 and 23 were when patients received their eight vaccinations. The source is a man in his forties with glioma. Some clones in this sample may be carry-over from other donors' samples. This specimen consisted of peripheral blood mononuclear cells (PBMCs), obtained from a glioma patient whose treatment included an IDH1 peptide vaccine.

The CDR3: CASWEGAPDYGYTF. In DNA, the CDR3 is TGCGCCAGCTGGGAGGGGGCGCCGGACTATGGCTACACCTTC. The gene calls are TRBV5-1 and TRBJ1-2; 7 bases map to TRBD1. Germline CDR1 SGHRS, CDR2 YFSETQ. V was pared by 7 bases and J by 3 bases, with 9 bases of the junction left unmatched. The CDR3 runs to 14 residues.